This TCR beta chain was observed in a study of CD8+CD57+ T cells in acquired aplastic anemia. Study-level information: DNA from sorted CD4+ and CD8+ cells averaged about 3.2 ug. The average read count for CD4+ cells in healthy donors was 10 million to 12 million.

Study-wide findings and caveats: About 28 sequences, all CD8+ CDR3, were shared between patients and controls. Levels of CD8+ Simpson's diversity were not significantly distinct in patients versus controls.

V gave up 6 bases and J gave up 0 bases; unmatched junction bases: 8. The CDR3 has 16 residues. Germline V gene lookup returns CDR1 SGHAT and CDR2 FQDESV (reference sequence). The use of genomic DNA as template underpinned the TCR beta VDJ and CDR3 profiling. TCRdb called the reads again in MiXCR, with one record for every CDR3 protein. The table includes some 70,000 distinct CDR3 sequences, approximately 50% detected once. Turning to this clonotype: The antigen is not known.

The clonotype comes from a human donor in good health, serving as a control. Sequenced material: sorted CD4+, CD8+, or CD8+CD57+ T cells (not recorded which) from PBMCs. The V gene is TRBV11-1, the J gene TRBJ2-3; 8 bases match TRBD1. CDR3 sequence reads: CASRRAGGLSTDTQYF. The CDR3 DNA reads TGTGCCAGCAGGCGGGCAGGGGGCCTCAGCACAGATACGCAGTATTTT.